The 14 T cell receptor beta chains in this list originate from one sample, sequenced in a study of T cells in Graves' hyperthyroidism and ophthalmopathy. Template material for amplifying TCR beta CDR3 regions consisted of RNA transcripts. A first-round RT-PCR of the TCR CDR3 used the HTBI primer set. A single record per CDR3 protein comes from TCRdb applying MiXCR to the multiplex PCR reads. The table records some 510,000 distinct CDR3 sequences, 40% to 55% of them present only once. Sequencing used peripheral blood or thyroid tissue (not recorded which). The source is a woman aged 18-29 years with Graves' hyperthyroidism.

The CDR3 spells CASSLALRTTEAFF. In DNA, the CDR3 is TGTGCCAGCAGCTTGGCCCTGAGAACCACTGAAGCTTTCTTT. The J gene is TRBJ1-1, the V gene TRBV5-4, with D hard to call. Germline CDR1 and CDR2: SGHNT and YYREEE (reference sequence). The CDR3 sequence is 14 residues long. V lost 0 bases to trimming and J lost 4 bases, with 10 bases between them.

V gene TRBV29-1 combines with J gene TRBJ2-3; D remains ambiguous. The CDR3 contains 12 residues. Germline V gene lookup returns CDR1 SQVTM and CDR2 ANQGSEA. V was pared by 6 bases and J by 0 bases, with 7 bases between. In nucleotides, the CDR3 is TGCAGCGTCATTTACAGCACAGATACGCAGTATTTT. This encodes CSVIYSTDTQYF.

V usage is TRBV7-3 and J usage is TRBJ2-3; perhaps D is TRBD1 or TRBD2 (5 bases each). CDR1 is SGHTA, CDR2 FQGTGA, per germline. CDR3 size: 16 residues. Trimming removed 2 bases from V and 2 bases from J, with 14 bases in between. CDR3 in DNA: TGTGCCAGCAGCTTAGATCTGGGGGTGAACACAGATACGCAGTATTTT. It encodes CASSLDLGVNTDTQYF.

The sample holds a few counts of this clonotype. DNA of the CDR3: TGTGCCAGCAGCTTGGTTGACTCAACCTACGAGCAGTACTTC. It is translated as CASSLVDSTYEQYF. This rearrangement joins TRBV7-3 to TRBJ2-7; no firm D call. In germline, CDR1 is SGHTA, CDR2 FQGTGA. The ends were cut back, 3 bases at V and 2 bases at J, with 11 bases in the middle. The CDR3 is 14 amino acids. The whole variable domain, filled in from reference TRBV7-3 and TRBJ2-7, reads GAGVSQTPSNKVTEKGKYVELRCDPISGHTALYWYRQSLGQGPEFLIYFQGTGAADDSGLPNDRFFAVRPEGSVSTLKIQRTERGDSAVYLCASSLVDSTYEQYFGPGTRLTVT.

This clonotype was observed at least ten times. J is TRBJ2-7 and V is TRBV5-1; D is unclear. CDR1 is SGHRS, CDR2 YFSETQ, per germline. With 1 base removed from V and 3 bases from J, the gap between germline ends came to 11 bases. The CDR3 extends over 14 amino acids. The DNA of the CDR3 is TGCGCCAGCAGCTTGCAAGCTGCCAGCTACGAGCAGTACTTC. It specifies CASSLQAASYEQYF.

The J gene is TRBJ1-6, the V gene TRBV7-2, with a weak D call TRBD1 (6 bases). The germline V and J ends were trimmed by 5 bases and 7 bases, with 15 bases remaining between them. In germline, CDR1 is SGHTA, CDR2 FQGNSA. This CDR3 has 15 amino acids. Here the CDR3 DNA reads TGTGCCAGCAGCCAAGATGGTCAGGGGAATTCACCCCTCCACTTT. Its protein product is CASSQDGQGNSPLHF. Together with reference TRBV7-2 and TRBJ1-6, the CDR3 gives the full variable domain: GAGVSQSPSNKVTEKGKDVELRCDPISGHTALYWYRQSLGQGLEFLIYFQGNSAPDKSGLPSDRFSAERTGGSVSTLTIQRTQQEDSAVYLCASSQDGQGNSPLHFGNGTRLTVT.

Concerning this clonotype itself: Being one base from a much bigger clone, this may be a read error. The chain couples TRBV2 to TRBJ1-1; 10 nucleotides line up with TRBD1. The J segment lost 6 bases and the V segment lost 8 bases, leaving 9 bases of the junction unmatched. CDR1 and CDR2 from the germline V gene are SNHLY and FYNNEI. The length of the CDR3 is 14 residues. DNA for the CDR3: TGTGCCAGCGGTGGACAGGGGGGTTTCGCTGAAGCTTTCTTT. This codes for CASGGQGGFAEAFF.

The table lists this clonotype with a few counts. This chain connects TRBV29-1 to TRBJ2-7, with D possibly called TRBD1 or TRBD2 (6 bases each). Germline-derived CDR1 and CDR2 are SQVTM and ANQGSEA. V was clipped by 5 bases and J by 7 bases, with 18 bases between them. This CDR3 region has 13 residues. CDR3: CSVFPGDTGEQYF. CDR3 nucleotide sequence: TGCAGCGTTTTCCCGGGGGACACCGGGGAGCAGTACTTC.

Written as DNA, the CDR3 is TGTGCCAGCGAACCCGGGGGGGGCTATGGCTACACCTTC. Protein: CASEPGGGYGYTF. This chain joins TRBV7-3 and TRBJ1-2, with a weak D call TRBD1 (5 bases). CDR1 and CDR2 from the germline V gene are SGHTA and FQGTGA. Trimming took 8 bases from V and 4 from J, leaving 14 bases between them. This CDR3 region has 13 residues.

This clonotype was counted a few times. The V call is TRBV2, the J call TRBJ2-7; weak D call: TRBD1 (6 bases). Germline V CDR1 and CDR2: SNHLY, FYNNEI. V shed 5 bases and J shed 4 bases, with 18 bases lying between them. The CDR3 extends over 15 amino acids. Here the CDR3 DNA reads TGTGCCAGCAGTTACTTATCAGGGGAAATGTACGAGCAGTACTTC. This sequence encodes CASSYLSGEMYEQYF.

In its sample, this clonotype was seen a few times. The chain couples TRBV7-9 to TRBJ2-7; D ambiguous. CDR3 length equals 15 residues. CDR1 and CDR2 (germline): SEHNR, FQNEAQ (reference sequence). V was clipped by 1 base and J by 6 bases, with 16 bases between them. DNA of the CDR3: TGTGCCAGCAGCTTAGGAACTGAGTTTCTCTCCGAGCAGTACTTC. Residues: CASSLGTEFLSEQYF.

The V call is TRBV7-8, the J call TRBJ2-7; D perhaps matches TRBD2 (5 bases). Per the germline V gene, CDR1 is SGHVS and CDR2 is FQNEAQ. Trimming took 1 base from V and 1 from J, leaving 14 bases between them. CDR3 length: 16 residues. The CDR3 region is CASSLGPAELSYEQYF. The CDR3 nucleotides are TGTGCCAGCAGCTTAGGGCCAGCGGAGCTTTCCTACGAGCAGTACTTC.

The chain links TRBV7-2 to TRBJ2-7; 10 bases align to TRBD1. Germline lookup yields CDR1 SGHTA and CDR2 FQGNSA. There are 11 residues in the CDR3. CDR3 sequence reads: CDPRTGGEQYF. For the CDR3, the DNA is TGTGACCCACGGACAGGGGGCGAGCAGTACTTC.

In its sample, this clonotype was seen a few times. The chain couples TRBV27 to TRBJ1-3; D not resolved. The V end lost 0 bases, the J end lost 4 bases, and 4 bases lay between the germline ends. CDR1 and CDR2 from the germline V gene are MNHEY and SMNVEV (reference sequence). The CDR3 contains 13 residues. The CDR3 nucleotides are TGTGCCAGCAGTTTATCGGTGGGAAACACCATATATTTT. Translating it yields CASSLSVGNTIYF.